Shown below are 26 T cell receptor beta chains from a single sample sequenced in a study of beta chain features in type 1 diabetes. Expressed TCRB transcripts were sequenced because the isolated RNA had all been reverse transcribed beforehand. Libraries were prepared by immunoSEQ multiplex PCR; TCRdb keeps only in-frame clonotypes and omits some of them. The repertoire holds hundreds of thousands of clones, with 6.5% to 10% as singletons. Sequences were obtained from central memory CD4+ T cells from blood. The receptors shown here come from a woman aged 18-29 years in good health.

This chain joins TRBV6-1 and TRBJ2-7; D call uncertain. Germline-derived CDR1 and CDR2 are MNHNS and SASEGT. The ends were cut back, 0 bases at V and 3 bases at J, with 9 bases in the middle. The CDR3 is 14 residues long. The CDR3 sequence is CASSEAPTGYEQYF. The CDR3 nucleotides are TGTGCCAGCAGTGAAGCCCCGACGGGCTACGAGCAGTACTTC.

In its sample, this clone was seen many times. J is TRBJ2-5 and V is TRBV21-1; the table calls TRBD1, which could not be checked here. TRBV21-1 is noted as a pseudogene. The CDR3 totals 17 residues. DNA of the CDR3: TGTGCCAGCAGCAAATGCTGCCACGGGACAGGGATAGAGACCCAGTACTTC. Amino acids: CASSKCCHGTGIETQYF.

This rearrangement joins TRBV7-9 to TRBJ1-5; 8 positions agree with TRBD1. Germline CDR1 reads SEHNR; CDR2 reads FQNEAQ (reference sequence). The CDR3 runs to 14 residues. V lost 5 bases, J lost 5 bases, and 5 bases stayed unmatched. CDR3 protein: CASSPGTGDQPQHF. The DNA for the CDR3 is TGTGCCAGCAGCCCCGGGACAGGAGATCAGCCCCAGCATTTT. The full variable domain, rest sourced from reference TRBV7-9 and TRBJ1-5, is DTGVSQNPRHKITKRGQNVTFRCDPISEHNRLYWYRQTLGQGPEFLTYFQNEAQLEKSRLLSDRFSAERPKGSFSTLEIQRTEQGDSAMYLCASSPGTGDQPQHFGDGTRLSIL.

The CDR3 here is CASSYQGSDEQFF. Written as DNA, the CDR3 is TGCGCCAGCAGCTATCAGGGGAGCGATGAGCAGTTCTTC. This chain connects TRBV5-1 to TRBJ2-1, with a possible D match to TRBD1 (6 bases). V shed 3 bases and J shed 8 bases, with 12 bases lying between them. CDR3 length equals 13 residues. Looked up from germline, CDR1 is SGHRS and CDR2 is YFSETQ. Looking up the rest from reference TRBV5-1 and TRBJ2-1 gives the full variable domain: KAGVTQTPRYLIKTRGQQVTLSCSPISGHRSVSWYQQTPGQGLQFLFEYFSETQRNKGNFPGRFSGRQFSNSRSEMNVSTLELGDSALYLCASSYQGSDEQFFGPGTRLTVL.

The chain joins TRBV14 to TRBJ2-1, with 10 bases aligning to TRBD2. The CDR3 is 15 amino acids. Trimming removed 1 base from V and 6 bases from J; junction bases left unmatched: 3. Germline V gene sequence: CDR1 SGHDN, CDR2 FVKESK. CDR3 coding DNA: TGTGCCAGCAGCCAAGTAGCGGGAGGATCCAATGAGCAGTTCTTC. It codes for CASSQVAGGSNEQFF.

This clone was picked up many times. The rearrangement links TRBV4-3 to TRBJ1-5; perhaps TRBD1 as D (5 bases). Germline assignment: CDR1 LGHNA and CDR2 YSLEER. Trimming removed 0 bases at V and 6 bases at J, with 15 bases between. CDR3 size: 16 residues. CDR3 loop: CASSQDLGVSAQPQHF. In DNA form, the CDR3 reads TGCGCCAGCAGCCAAGATCTAGGGGTGTCAGCTCAGCCCCAGCATTTT.

V gene TRBV6-5 combines with J gene TRBJ2-7; 7 nucleotides line up with TRBD2. After removal of 7 bases from V and 7 bases from J, the junction contained 10 bases not matched to a gene. The germline gives CDR1 MNHEY, CDR2 SVGAGI. The CDR3 contains 13 residues. CDR3 bases: TGTGCCAGCATGCCGCCCGAGGGAGGGGAGCAGTACTTC. Protein product: CASMPPEGGEQYF.

This clone was seen more than once but under ten times. J is TRBJ1-2 and V is TRBV28; TRBD1 agrees at 8 bases. This CDR3 has 16 amino acids. The junction had 15 bases not matched to a gene; V was cut back by 5 bases and J by 7 bases. Germline V lookup: CDR1 MDHEN, CDR2 SYDVKM. CDR3 loop: CASSRGTDRVRGGYTF. The CDR3 nucleotides are TGTGCCAGCAGTCGCGGAACGGACAGGGTTCGGGGTGGCTACACCTTC.

This clone was picked up a small number of times. The genes are TRBV2 and TRBJ2-7, with TRBD2 matching over 7 bases. The V gene's germline CDR1 is SNHLY and CDR2 FYNNEI. V dropped 9 bases and J dropped 4; count of bases not matched to a gene: 9. The length of the CDR3 is 13 residues. The CDR3 DNA is TGTGCCAGTCAGGAGGGGACTATGTACGAGCAGTACTTC. This translates into CASQEGTMYEQYF. Based on the CDR3 plus reference TRBV2 and TRBJ2-7, the full variable domain is EPEVTQTPSHQVTQMGQEVILRCVPISNHLYFYWYRQILGQKVEFLVSFYNNEISEKSEIFDDQFSVERPDGSNFTLKIRSTKLEDSAMYFCASQEGTMYEQYFGPGTRLTVT.

This clone was recorded at least ten times. The sample carries other DNA sequences with the same CDR3. V and J are TRBV7-9 and TRBJ1-2; no reliable D call. The CDR3 runs 14 residues. Germline V gene data show CDR1 as SEHNR and CDR2 as FQNEAQ (reference sequence). The ends were cut back, 1 base at V and 2 bases at J, with 8 bases in the middle. CDR3 sequence (DNA): TGTGCCAGCAGCTTAGTATCGGGGAACTATGGCTACACCTTC. Protein product: CASSLVSGNYGYTF. Full variable domain (rest looked up from reference TRBV7-9 and TRBJ1-2): DTGVSQNPRHKITKRGQNVTFRCDPISEHNRLYWYRQTLGQGPEFLTYFQNEAQLEKSRLLSDRFSAERPKGSFSTLEIQRTEQGDSAMYLCASSLVSGNYGYTFGSGTRLTVV.

This clone was detected only a few times. J is TRBJ2-1 and V is TRBV6-5; D not resolved. V shed 6 bases and J shed 0 bases, with 12 bases lying between them. This CDR3 spans 15 amino acids. Germline V gives CDR1 MNHEY, CDR2 SVGAGI. The CDR3 protein is CASSADAVSYNEQFF. CDR3 coding DNA: TGTGCCAGCAGCGCCGACGCCGTCTCCTACAATGAGCAGTTCTTC.

This clone was recorded a few times. The chain carries TRBV27 and TRBJ2-2, with D perhaps matching TRBD1 or TRBD2 (5 bases each). Trimming took 2 bases from V and 4 from J, leaving 8 bases between them. Per germline, CDR1 MNHEY and CDR2 SMNVEV (reference sequence). The CDR3 is 14 amino acids. The CDR3 nucleotides read TGTGCCAGCAGTTTAGAGGGGTCCACCGGGGAGCTGTTTTTT. Protein product: CASSLEGSTGELFF.

This chain links TRBV23-1 with TRBJ2-4; 8 bases are shared with TRBD1. TRBV23-1 is designated an ORF whose function remains uncertain. CDR3 length: 15 residues. V trimming: 7 bases; J trimming: 1 base; junction bases outside the gene matches: 6. CDR3 nucleotides: TGCGCCAGCAAGCAGGGGGCGGGGGCCAAAAACATTCAGTACTTC. It translates to CASKQGAGAKNIQYF.

This clone has only a few counts. The chain has TRBV5-8 and TRBJ2-4; D may be TRBD2 (6 bases). This CDR3 has 14 residues. CDR1 is SGHTS and CDR2 is YDEGEE in the germline V gene. Trimming shortened V by 0 bases and J by 7 bases, and 11 bases separated the two germline ends. DNA for the CDR3: TGTGCCAGCAGCTTGGCTGGACTAACTAACATTCAGTACTTC. Its protein is CASSLAGLTNIQYF.

Concerning this clone: The same CDR3 is also encoded by other DNA sequences in this sample. The chain uses TRBV2 and TRBJ2-3, with D uncertain. V was pared by 6 bases and J by 1 base, with 5 bases between. Per the germline V gene, CDR1 is SNHLY and CDR2 is FYNNEI. The CDR3 is 12 amino acids. CDR3 sequence (DNA): TGTGCCAGCAGCTCTGGCACAGATACGCAGTATTTT. It is translated as CASSSGTDTQYF.

The chain is built from TRBV28 and TRBJ1-2; perhaps TRBD1 as D (5 bases). The V and J ends lost 6 bases and 4 bases respectively, with 15 bases between them. The germline gives CDR1 MDHEN, CDR2 SYDVKM. The CDR3 has 14 amino acids. In nucleotides, the CDR3 is TGTGCCAGCAGGACCGGGGCCAGGACCTATGGCTACACCTTC. Its translation is CASRTGARTYGYTF.

This clone was seen a few times. The chain joins TRBV21-1 to TRBJ2-5; the D call in the table, TRBD1, was not verified against the DNA. TRBV21-1 is marked as a pseudogene. This CDR3 region has 14 residues. The CDR3 sequence is CASSKDTGDETQYF. The CDR3 DNA reads as TGTGCCAGCAGCAAAGACACAGGGGATGAGACCCAGTACTTC.

This clone was recorded many times. The genes are TRBV18 and TRBJ2-5, with D hard to call. The CDR3 has 14 amino acids. The germline gives CDR1 KGHSH, CDR2 LQKENI. The V gene lost 2 bases and the J gene lost 2 bases, with 9 bases spanning the gap. The CDR3 nucleotides read TGTGCCAGCTCACCATCGAGCCGACAAGAGACCCAGTACTTC. Translated: CASSPSSRQETQYF.

The chain joins TRBV7-2 to TRBJ1-4, with D maybe TRBD1 (6 bases). V was pared by 5 bases and J by 8 bases, with 18 bases between. Germline CDR1 SGHTA, CDR2 FQGNSA. CDR3 length equals 15 residues. In DNA, the CDR3 is TGTGCCAGCAGCAAATCGGCGGGGGCGACGGAAAAACTGTTTTTT. Residues: CASSKSAGATEKLFF.

The chain uses TRBV6-6 and TRBJ2-5, with 8 bases matching TRBD2. This CDR3 is built from 14 residues. The trim removed 2 bases at V and 5 bases at J, leaving 4 bases unmatched. Germline CDR1 is MNHNY and CDR2 is SVGAGI (reference sequence). CDR3 DNA sequence: TGTGCCAGCAGTTACAATCGGGAGGGCGAGACCCAGTACTTC. Its translation is CASSYNREGETQYF.

This rearrangement joins TRBV6-6 to TRBJ2-5; D gene ambiguous. V was pared by 4 bases and J by 1 base, with 10 bases between. The V gene's germline CDR1 is MNHNY and CDR2 SVGAGI (reference sequence). This CDR3 comprises 14 residues. The chain's CDR3 is CASSFGTTQETQYF. The CDR3 nucleotides are TGTGCCAGCAGTTTTGGTACGACCCAAGAGACCCAGTACTTC.

This clone was found many times. V usage is TRBV7-2 and J usage is TRBJ2-1; 8 bases fit TRBD2. The length of the CDR3 is 14 residues. V trimming: 6 bases; J trimming: 9 bases; junction bases outside the gene matches: 10. From germline, CDR1 is SGHTA and CDR2 FQGNSA. The CDR3 spells CASRGRLASGEQFF. The CDR3 coding sequence is TGTGCCAGCAGAGGTCGACTAGCGAGTGGTGAGCAGTTCTTC.

The table lists this clone with many counts. This chain joins TRBV28 and TRBJ2-3; maybe TRBD2 (6 bases). Germline assignment: CDR1 MDHEN and CDR2 SYDVKM. The CDR3 runs to 14 residues. Trimming cost V 9 bases and J 3 bases, with 16 bases left between them. CDR3 coding DNA: TGTGCCAGTCCCCTATCGGGAGTGACAGATACGCAGTATTTT. Amino acids: CASPLSGVTDTQYF.

The table lists this clone with a few counts. The chain uses TRBV9 and TRBJ2-5, with a tentative D call TRBD1 (6 bases). CDR3 length: 16 residues. Trimming pared 3 bases from V and 1 base from J, leaving 16 bases between. Germline CDR1 SGDLS, CDR2 YYNGEE. This CDR3 reads CASSARGHPIQETQYF. For the CDR3, the DNA is TGTGCCAGCAGCGCCCGGGGACACCCCATCCAAGAGACCCAGTACTTC. Using reference TRBV9 and TRBJ2-5 for the parts outside the CDR3, the full variable domain is DSGVTQTPKHLITATGQRVTLRCSPRSGDLSVYWYQQSLDQGLQFLIQYYNGEERAKGNILERFSAQQFPDLHSELNLSSLELGDSALYFCASSARGHPIQETQYFGPGTRLLVL.

V and J are TRBV6-5 and TRBJ2-3; 9 nucleotides line up with TRBD1. The V and J ends lost 7 bases and 4 bases, in that order; junction bases with no gene match: 9. Germline V gene sequence: CDR1 MNHEY, CDR2 SVGAGI. The CDR3 runs to 15 residues. The DNA for the CDR3 is TGTGCCAGCACTAACCTGGACAGGGGAGCAGATACGCAGTATTTT. Translating gives CASTNLDRGADTQYF.

This clone has only a few counts. The gene calls are TRBV4-2 and TRBJ2-2; TRBD2 is a possible D gene (6 bases). V dropped 4 bases and J dropped 0 bases, with 12 bases sitting between them. Germline CDR1 is LGHNA and CDR2 is YNFKEQ. The CDR3 consists of 16 residues. In DNA form, the CDR3 reads TGTGCCAGCAGCCGCGGGGTCGGGACGAACACCGGGGAGCTGTTTTTT. Its translation is CASSRGVGTNTGELFF.